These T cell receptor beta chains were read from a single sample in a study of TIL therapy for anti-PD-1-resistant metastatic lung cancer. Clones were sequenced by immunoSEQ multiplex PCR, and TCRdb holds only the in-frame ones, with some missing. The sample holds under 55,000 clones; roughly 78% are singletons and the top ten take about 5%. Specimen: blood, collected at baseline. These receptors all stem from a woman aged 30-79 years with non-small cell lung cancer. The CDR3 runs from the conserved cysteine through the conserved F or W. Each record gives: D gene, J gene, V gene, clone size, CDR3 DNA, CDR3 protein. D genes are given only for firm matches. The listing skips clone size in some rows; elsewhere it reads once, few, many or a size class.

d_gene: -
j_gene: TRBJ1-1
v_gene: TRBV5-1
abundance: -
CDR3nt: TGCGCCAGCAGCTTATTTTTCCACGGAGCCTTGAACACTGAAGCTTTCTTT
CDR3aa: CASSLFFHGALNTEAFF

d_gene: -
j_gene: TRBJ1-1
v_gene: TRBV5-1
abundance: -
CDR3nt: TGCGCCAGCACCCCCGGATCTCCGGGACTTAGGGTCGCTTTCTTT
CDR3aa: CASTPGSPGLRVAFF

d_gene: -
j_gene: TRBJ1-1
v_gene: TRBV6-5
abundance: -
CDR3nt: TGTGCCAGCAGTGGCTCCTTGGGGATGACCACTGAAGCTTTCTTT
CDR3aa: CASSGSLGMTTEAFF

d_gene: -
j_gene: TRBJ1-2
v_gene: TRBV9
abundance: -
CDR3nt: TGTGCCAGCAGCGCCGCTGGGGCGGACTACTATGGCTACACCTTC
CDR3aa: CASSAAGADYYGYTF

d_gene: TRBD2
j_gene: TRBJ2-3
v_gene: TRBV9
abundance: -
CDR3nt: TGTGCCAGCAGCCCACTAGCGGGGGCTCTAAGCACAGATACGCAGTATTTT
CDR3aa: CASSPLAGALSTDTQYF

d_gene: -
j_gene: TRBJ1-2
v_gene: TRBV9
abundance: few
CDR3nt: TGTGCCAGCAGCGGCGGTATCTCACTAGGGGCACCGGGGGGTGGCTACACCTTC
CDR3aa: CASSGGISLGAPGGGYTF

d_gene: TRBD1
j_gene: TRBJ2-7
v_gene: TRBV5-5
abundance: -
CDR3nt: TGTGCCAGCAGCTTGGAACAGGGGGCTTACGAGCAGTACTTC
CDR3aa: CASSLEQGAYEQYF

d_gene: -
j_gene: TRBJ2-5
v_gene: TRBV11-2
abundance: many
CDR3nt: TGTGCCAGCAGCTTACAAGTGGGCGAGACCCAGTACTTC
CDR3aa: CASSLQVGETQYF

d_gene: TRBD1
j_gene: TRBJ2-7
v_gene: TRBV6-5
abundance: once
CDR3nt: TGTGCCAGCAGTTACGGGGGACAGGATAAATACGAGCAGTACTTC
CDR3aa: CASSYGGQDKYEQYF

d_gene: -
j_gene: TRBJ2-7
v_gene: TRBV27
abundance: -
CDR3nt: TGTGCCAGCAGTTTAGCCACAGGGAGCTCCTACGAGCAGTACTTC
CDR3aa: CASSLATGSSYEQYF

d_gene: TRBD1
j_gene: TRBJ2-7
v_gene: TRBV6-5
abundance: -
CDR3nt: TGTGCCAGCACGGGACAGGGTCTGACCGAGCAGTACTTC
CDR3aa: CASTGQGLTEQYF

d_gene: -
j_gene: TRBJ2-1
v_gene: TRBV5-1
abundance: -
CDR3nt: TGCGCCAGCGGGTTAGGACGCGTGGAGGAGCTTTACAATGAGCAGTTCTTC
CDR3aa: CASGLGRVEELYNEQFF

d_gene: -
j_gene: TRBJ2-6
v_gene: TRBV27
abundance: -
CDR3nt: TGTGCCAGCAGTCCGTCTGGGGCCAACGTCCTGACTTTC
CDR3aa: CASSPSGANVLTF